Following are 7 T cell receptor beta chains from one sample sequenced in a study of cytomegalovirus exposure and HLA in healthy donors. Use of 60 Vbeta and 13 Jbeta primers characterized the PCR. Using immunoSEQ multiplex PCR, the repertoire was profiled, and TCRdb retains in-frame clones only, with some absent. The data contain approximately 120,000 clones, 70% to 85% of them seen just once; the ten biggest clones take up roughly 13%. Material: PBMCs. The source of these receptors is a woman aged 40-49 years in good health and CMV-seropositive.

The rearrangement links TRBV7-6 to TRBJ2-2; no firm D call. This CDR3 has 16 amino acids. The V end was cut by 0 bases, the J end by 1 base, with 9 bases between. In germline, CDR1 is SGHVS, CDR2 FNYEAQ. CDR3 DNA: TGTGCCAGCAGCTTAGCTTCACTACAGAACACCGGGGAGCTGTTTTTT. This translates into CASSLASLQNTGELFF.

The CDR3 loop is CASSQEGRASGNEQFF. In DNA, the CDR3 is TGCGCCAGCAGCCAAGAGGGAAGGGCTAGCGGCAATGAGCAGTTCTTC. J is TRBJ2-1 and V is TRBV4-1, with 7 bases identical to TRBD2. The junction had 8 bases not matched to a gene; V was cut back by 0 bases and J by 6 bases. There are 16 residues in the CDR3. Germline V lookup: CDR1 MGHRA, CDR2 YSYEKL.

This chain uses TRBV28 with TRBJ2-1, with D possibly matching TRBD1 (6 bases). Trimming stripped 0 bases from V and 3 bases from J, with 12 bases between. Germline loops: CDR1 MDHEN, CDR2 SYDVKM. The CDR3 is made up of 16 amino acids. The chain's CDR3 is CASSLWAGAGYNEQFF. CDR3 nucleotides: TGTGCCAGCAGTTTATGGGCAGGGGCCGGCTACAATGAGCAGTTCTTC. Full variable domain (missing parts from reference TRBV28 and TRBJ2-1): DVKVTQSSRYLVKRTGEKVFLECVQDMDHENMFWYRQDPGLGLRLIYFSYDVKMKEKGDIPEGYSVSREKKERFSLILESASTNQTSMYLCASSLWAGAGYNEQFFGPGTRLTVL.

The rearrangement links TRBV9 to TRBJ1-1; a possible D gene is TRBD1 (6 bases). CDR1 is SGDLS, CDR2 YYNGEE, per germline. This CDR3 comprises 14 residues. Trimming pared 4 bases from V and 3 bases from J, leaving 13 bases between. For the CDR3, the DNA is TGTGCCAGCAGCCAGGGGTTTGCGGACACTGAAGCTTTCTTT. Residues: CASSQGFADTEAFF.

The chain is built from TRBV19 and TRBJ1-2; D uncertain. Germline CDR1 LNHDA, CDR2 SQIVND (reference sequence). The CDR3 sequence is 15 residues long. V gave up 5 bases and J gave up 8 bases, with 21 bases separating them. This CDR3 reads CASSPNGSPGGGYTF. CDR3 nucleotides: TGTGCCAGTAGTCCGAACGGAAGTCCTGGAGGGGGCTACACCTTC.

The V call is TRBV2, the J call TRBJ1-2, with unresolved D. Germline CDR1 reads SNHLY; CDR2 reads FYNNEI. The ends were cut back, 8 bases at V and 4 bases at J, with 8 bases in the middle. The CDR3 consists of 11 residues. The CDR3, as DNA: TGTGCCAGCGGAACTATCTATGGCTACACCTTC. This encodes CASGTIYGYTF.

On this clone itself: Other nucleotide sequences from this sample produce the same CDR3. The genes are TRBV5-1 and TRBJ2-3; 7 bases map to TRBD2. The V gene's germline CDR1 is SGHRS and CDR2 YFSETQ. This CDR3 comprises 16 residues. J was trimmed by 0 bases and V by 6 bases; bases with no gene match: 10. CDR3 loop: CASTGGGRASTDTQYF. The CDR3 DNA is TGCGCCAGCACTGGAGGTGGGAGGGCTAGCACAGATACGCAGTATTTT.